The 2 T cell receptor beta chains below were found in one sample sequenced in a study of control samples from healthy donors and cancer patients. Sequencing was performed with immunoSEQ multiplex PCR; in TCRdb, only in-frame clones are kept and a portion is missing. The sample carries 150,000 to 200,000 clones, roughly 89% recorded once. Sequencing was performed on blood. The receptors shown here come from a woman in her twenties or thirties in good health.

The V and J genes are TRBV2 and TRBJ1-4; 7 nucleotides agree with TRBD1. The CDR3 has 16 residues. Germline V gene lookup returns CDR1 SNHLY and CDR2 FYNNEI. The junction had 6 bases not matched to a gene; V was cut back by 5 bases and J by 0 bases. This CDR3 reads CASSRGQASTNEKLFF. DNA for the CDR3: TGTGCCAGCAGTCGTGGACAGGCCTCAACTAATGAAAAACTGTTTTTT. Supplemented by reference TRBV2 and TRBJ1-4, the full variable domain reads EPEVTQTPSHQVTQMGQEVILRCVPISNHLYFYWYRQILGQKVEFLVSFYNNEISEKSEIFDDQFSVERPDGSNFTLKIRSTKLEDSAMYFCASSRGQASTNEKLFFGSGTQLSVL.

The V call is TRBV13, the J call TRBJ2-1, with a possible D match to TRBD2 (6 bases). The CDR3 length is 13 residues. V lost 0 bases and J lost 7, with 7 bases in between. CDR1 is PRHDT and CDR2 is FYEKMQ in the germline V gene (reference sequence). As DNA, the CDR3 is TGTGCCAGCAGCTTAGGCCGGGGGAATGAGCAGTTCTTC. Protein: CASSLGRGNEQFF.